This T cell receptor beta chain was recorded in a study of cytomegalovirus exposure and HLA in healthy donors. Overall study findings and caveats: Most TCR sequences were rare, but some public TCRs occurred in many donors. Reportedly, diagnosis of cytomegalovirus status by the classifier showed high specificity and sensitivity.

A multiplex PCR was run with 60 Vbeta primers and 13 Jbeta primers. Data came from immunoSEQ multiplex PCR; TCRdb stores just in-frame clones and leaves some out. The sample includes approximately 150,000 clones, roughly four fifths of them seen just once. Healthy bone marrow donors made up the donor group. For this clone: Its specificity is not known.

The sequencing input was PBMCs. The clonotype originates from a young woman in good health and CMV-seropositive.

In nucleotides, the CDR3 is TGTGCCAGCAGCCCCGGGACAGGGGCGTACGAGCAGTACTTC. As protein: CASSPGTGAYEQYF. This chain uses TRBV7-9 with TRBJ2-7, with 10 bases that match TRBD1. Germline CDR1 and CDR2: SEHNR and FQNEAQ (reference sequence). V trimming: 5 bases; J trimming: 4 bases; junction bases outside the gene matches: 5. The CDR3 length is 14 residues.